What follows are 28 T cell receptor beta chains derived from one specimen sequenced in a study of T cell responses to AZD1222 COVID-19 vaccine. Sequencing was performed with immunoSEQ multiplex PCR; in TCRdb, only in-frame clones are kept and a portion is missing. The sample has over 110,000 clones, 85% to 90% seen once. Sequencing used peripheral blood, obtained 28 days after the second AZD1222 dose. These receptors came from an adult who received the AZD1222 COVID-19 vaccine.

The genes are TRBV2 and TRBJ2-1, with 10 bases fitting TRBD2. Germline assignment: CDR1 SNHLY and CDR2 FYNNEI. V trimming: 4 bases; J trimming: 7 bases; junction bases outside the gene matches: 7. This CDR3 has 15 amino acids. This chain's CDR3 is CASSVLAGAGNEQFF. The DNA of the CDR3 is TGTGCCAGCAGTGTGCTAGCGGGAGCGGGGAATGAGCAGTTCTTC. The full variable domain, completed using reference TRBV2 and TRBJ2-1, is EPEVTQTPSHQVTQMGQEVILRCVPISNHLYFYWYRQILGQKVEFLVSFYNNEISEKSEIFDDQFSVERPDGSNFTLKIRSTKLEDSAMYFCASSVLAGAGNEQFFGPGTRLTVL.

The CDR3 DNA reads TGTGCCAGCAGCTCACAAGGTGTGGATACGCAGTATTTT. This gives the protein CASSSQGVDTQYF. The chain recombines TRBV5-6 with TRBJ2-3; D not certain. The CDR3 consists of 13 residues. The V end lost 3 bases, the J end lost 6 bases, and 11 bases lay between the germline ends. Germline V gene sequence: CDR1 SGHDT, CDR2 YYEEEE.

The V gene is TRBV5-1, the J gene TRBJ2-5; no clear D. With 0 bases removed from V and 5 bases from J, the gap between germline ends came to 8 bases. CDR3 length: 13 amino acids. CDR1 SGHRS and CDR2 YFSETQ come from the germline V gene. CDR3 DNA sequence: TGCGCCAGCAGCTTGGGTCCCTTCGAGACCCAGTACTTC. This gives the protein CASSLGPFETQYF.

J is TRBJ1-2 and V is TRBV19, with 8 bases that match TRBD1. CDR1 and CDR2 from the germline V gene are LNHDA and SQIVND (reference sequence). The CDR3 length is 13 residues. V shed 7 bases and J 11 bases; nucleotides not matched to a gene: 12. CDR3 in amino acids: CASNEAGGVGYTF. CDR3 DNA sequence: TGTGCCAGTAATGAGGCAGGGGGCGTAGGATACACCTTC.

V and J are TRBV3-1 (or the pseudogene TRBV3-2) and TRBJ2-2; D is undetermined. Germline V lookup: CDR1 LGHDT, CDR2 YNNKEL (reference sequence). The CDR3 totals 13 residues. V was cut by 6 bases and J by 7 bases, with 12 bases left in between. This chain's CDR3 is CASRSDGNGELFF. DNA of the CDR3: TGTGCCAGCAGATCGGACGGAAACGGGGAGCTGTTTTTT.

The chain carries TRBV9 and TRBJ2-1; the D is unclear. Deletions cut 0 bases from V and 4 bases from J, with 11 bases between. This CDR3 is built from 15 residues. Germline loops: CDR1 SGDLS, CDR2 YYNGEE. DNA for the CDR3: TGTGCCAGCAGCGTAGGGGGATCCTTTTACAATGAGCAGTTCTTC. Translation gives CASSVGGSFYNEQFF.

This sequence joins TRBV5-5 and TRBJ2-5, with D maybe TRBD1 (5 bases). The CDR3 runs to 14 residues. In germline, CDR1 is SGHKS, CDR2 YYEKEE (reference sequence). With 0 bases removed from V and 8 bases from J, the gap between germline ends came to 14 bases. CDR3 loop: CASSLGGVRTTQYF. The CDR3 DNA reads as TGTGCCAGCAGCTTGGGAGGAGTCAGGACAACCCAGTACTTC.

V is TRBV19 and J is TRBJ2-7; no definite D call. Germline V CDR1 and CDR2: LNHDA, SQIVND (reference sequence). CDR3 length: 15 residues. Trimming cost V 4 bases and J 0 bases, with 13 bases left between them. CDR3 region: CASSSADTSSYEQYF. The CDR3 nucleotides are TGTGCCAGTAGTAGTGCGGATACGAGCTCCTACGAGCAGTACTTC.

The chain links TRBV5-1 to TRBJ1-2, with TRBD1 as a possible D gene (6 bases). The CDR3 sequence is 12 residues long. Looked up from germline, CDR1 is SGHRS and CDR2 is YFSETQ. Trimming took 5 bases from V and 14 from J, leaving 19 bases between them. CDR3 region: CASSQQGSHPTF. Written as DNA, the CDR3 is TGCGCCAGCAGTCAACAGGGTTCTCACCCTACCTTC.

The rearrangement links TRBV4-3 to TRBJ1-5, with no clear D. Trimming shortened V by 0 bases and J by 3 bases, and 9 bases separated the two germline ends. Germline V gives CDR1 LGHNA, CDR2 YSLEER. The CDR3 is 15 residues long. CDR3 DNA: TGCGCCAGCAGCCAAGATTCCATGCCCAATCAGCCCCAGCATTTT. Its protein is CASSQDSMPNQPQHF.

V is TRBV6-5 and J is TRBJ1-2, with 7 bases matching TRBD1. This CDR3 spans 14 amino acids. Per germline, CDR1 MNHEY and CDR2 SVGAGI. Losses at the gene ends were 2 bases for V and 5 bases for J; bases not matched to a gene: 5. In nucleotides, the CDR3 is TGTGCCAGCAGTTACCGGGGGACAGATTATGGCTACACCTTC. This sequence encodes CASSYRGTDYGYTF.

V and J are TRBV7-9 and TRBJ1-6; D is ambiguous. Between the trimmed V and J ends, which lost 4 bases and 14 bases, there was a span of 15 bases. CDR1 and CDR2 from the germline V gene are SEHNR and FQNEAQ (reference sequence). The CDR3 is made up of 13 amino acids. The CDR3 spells CASSSTVSSTLHF. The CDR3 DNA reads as TGTGCCAGCAGCTCAACAGTTAGCAGCACCCTCCACTTT.

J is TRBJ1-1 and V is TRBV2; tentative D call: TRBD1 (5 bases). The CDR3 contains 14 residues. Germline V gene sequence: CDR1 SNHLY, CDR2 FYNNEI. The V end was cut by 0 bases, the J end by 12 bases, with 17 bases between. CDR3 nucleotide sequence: TGTGCCAGCAGTGAAGCGCTTGGCGGGGCTGGGACTTTCTTT. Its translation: CASSEALGGAGTFF.

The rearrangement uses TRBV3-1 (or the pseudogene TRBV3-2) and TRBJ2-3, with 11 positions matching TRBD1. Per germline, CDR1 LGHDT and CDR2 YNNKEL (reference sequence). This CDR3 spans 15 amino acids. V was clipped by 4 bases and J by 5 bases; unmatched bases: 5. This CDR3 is CASSPGDRGLDTQYF. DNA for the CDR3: TGTGCCAGCAGCCCAGGGGACAGGGGGTTAGATACGCAGTATTTT.

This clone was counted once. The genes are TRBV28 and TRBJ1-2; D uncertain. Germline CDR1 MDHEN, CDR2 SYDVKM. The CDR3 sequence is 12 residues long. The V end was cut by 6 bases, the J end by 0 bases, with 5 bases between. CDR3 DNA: TGTGCCAGCAGGGGTGCTAACTATGGCTACACCTTC. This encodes CASRGANYGYTF.

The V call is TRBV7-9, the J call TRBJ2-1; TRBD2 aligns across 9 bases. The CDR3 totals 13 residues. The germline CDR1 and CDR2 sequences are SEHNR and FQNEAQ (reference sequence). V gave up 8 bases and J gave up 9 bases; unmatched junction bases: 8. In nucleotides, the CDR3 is TGTGCCAGCGAGGGACTAGCTGTCAGTGAGCAGTTCTTC. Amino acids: CASEGLAVSEQFF.

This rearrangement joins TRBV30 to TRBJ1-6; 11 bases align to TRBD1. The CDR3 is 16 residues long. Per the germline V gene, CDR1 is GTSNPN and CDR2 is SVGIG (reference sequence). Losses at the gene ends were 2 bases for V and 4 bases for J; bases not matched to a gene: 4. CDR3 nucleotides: TGTGCCTGGAGTCGGACAGGGGGCCATTATAATTCACCCCTCCACTTT. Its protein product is CAWSRTGGHYNSPLHF. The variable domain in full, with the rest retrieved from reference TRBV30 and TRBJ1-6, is SQTIHQWPATLVQPVGSPLSLECTVEGTSNPNLYWYRQAAGRGLQLLFYSVGIGQISSEVPQNLSASRPQDRQFILSSKKLLLSDSGFYLCAWSRTGGHYNSPLHFGNGTRLTVT.

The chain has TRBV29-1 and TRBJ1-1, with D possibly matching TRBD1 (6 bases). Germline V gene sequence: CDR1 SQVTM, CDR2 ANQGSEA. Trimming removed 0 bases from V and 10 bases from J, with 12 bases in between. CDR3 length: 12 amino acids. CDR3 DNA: TGCAGCGTTGAAGACTACAGGGAGGGAGCTTTCTTT. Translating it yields CSVEDYREGAFF.

CDR3 sequence: CASRASGRSNEQFF. CDR3 sequence (DNA): TGTGCCAGCAGGGCTAGCGGGAGATCCAATGAGCAGTTCTTC. The chain combines TRBV6-6 with TRBJ2-1; TRBD2 agrees at 10 bases. This CDR3 has 14 residues. In germline, CDR1 is MNHNY, CDR2 SVGAGI (reference sequence). After removal of 6 bases from V and 6 bases from J, the junction contained 5 bases not matched to a gene.

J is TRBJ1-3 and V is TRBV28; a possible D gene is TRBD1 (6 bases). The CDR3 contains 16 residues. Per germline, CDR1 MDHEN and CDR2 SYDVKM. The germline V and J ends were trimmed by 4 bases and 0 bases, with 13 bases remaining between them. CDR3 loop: CASSSTGQSSGNTIYF. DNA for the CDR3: TGTGCCAGCAGTTCAACCGGACAGTCCTCTGGAAACACCATATATTTT.

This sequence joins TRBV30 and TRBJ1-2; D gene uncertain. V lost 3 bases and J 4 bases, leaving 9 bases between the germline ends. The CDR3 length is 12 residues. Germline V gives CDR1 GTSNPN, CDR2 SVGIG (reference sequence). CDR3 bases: TGTGCCTGGAGAGATAGCTTCTATGGCTACACCTTC. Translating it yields CAWRDSFYGYTF. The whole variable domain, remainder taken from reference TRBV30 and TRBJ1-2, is SQTIHQWPATLVQPVGSPLSLECTVEGTSNPNLYWYRQAAGRGLQLLFYSVGIGQISSEVPQNLSASRPQDRQFILSSKKLLLSDSGFYLCAWRDSFYGYTFGSGTRLTVV.

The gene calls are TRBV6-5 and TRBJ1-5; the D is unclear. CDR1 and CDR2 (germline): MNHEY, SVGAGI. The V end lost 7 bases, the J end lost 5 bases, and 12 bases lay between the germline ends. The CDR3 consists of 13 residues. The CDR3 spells CASTAGPHQPQHF. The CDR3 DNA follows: TGTGCCAGCACCGCAGGACCCCATCAGCCCCAGCATTTT.

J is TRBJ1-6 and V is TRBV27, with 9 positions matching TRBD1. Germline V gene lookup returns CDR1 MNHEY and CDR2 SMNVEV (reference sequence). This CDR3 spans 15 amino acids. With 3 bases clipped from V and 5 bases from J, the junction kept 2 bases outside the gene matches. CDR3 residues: CASSFWDRDNSPLHF. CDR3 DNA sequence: TGTGCCAGCAGTTTTTGGGACAGGGATAATTCACCCCTCCACTTT.

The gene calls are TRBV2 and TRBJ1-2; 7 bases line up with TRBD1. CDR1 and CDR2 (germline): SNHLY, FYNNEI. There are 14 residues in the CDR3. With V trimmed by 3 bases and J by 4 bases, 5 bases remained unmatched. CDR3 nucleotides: TGTGCCAGCAGTGAGGGCAGGGGGGGCTATGGCTACACCTTC. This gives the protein CASSEGRGGYGYTF.

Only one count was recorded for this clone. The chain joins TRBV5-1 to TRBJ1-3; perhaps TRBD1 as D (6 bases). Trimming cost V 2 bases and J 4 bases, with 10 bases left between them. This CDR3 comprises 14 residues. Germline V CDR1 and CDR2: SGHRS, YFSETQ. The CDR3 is CASSLGQKGNTIYF. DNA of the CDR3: TGCGCCAGCAGCTTAGGACAGAAAGGAAACACCATATATTTT.

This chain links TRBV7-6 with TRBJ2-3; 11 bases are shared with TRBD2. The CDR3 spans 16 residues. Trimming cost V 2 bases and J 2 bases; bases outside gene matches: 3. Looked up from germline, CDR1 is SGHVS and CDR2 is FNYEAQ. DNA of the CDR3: TGTGCCAGCAGCTTACTAGCGGGGGGCCTCACAGATACGCAGTATTTT. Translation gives CASSLLAGGLTDTQYF.

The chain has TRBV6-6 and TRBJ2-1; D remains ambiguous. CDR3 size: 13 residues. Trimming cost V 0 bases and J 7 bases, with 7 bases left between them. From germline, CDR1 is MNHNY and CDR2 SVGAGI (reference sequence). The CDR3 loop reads CASSYSVGNEQFF. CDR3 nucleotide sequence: TGTGCCAGCAGTTACTCGGTTGGTAATGAGCAGTTCTTC.

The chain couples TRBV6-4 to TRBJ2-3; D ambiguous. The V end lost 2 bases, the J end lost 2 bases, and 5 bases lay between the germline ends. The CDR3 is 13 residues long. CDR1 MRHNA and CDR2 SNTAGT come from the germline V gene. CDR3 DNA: TGTGCCAGCAGTGACACTCACACAGATACGCAGTATTTT. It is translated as CASSDTHTDTQYF.